This TCR beta chain was sequenced in a study of regulatory T cells in long-lasting Graves disease. Sample time point: newly diagnosed GD, antithyroid drugs for less than 3 months. The TCR library was made from RNA that had been extracted from PBMCs in TRIzol. Patients of an endocrinology department in Xi'an, China, were included. This CDR3 contains 16 residues. CDR1 is GTSNPN, CDR2 SVGIG, per germline (reference sequence). Trimming took off 0 bases at V and 5 bases at J, with 17 bases between the two ends. This clonotype has more than one count but fewer than ten. Through Arm-PCR of CDR3 regions and iRepertoire HTBI primers, TCR beta libraries were built. Each CDR3 protein is one row after TCRdb ran MiXCR on the multiplex PCR reads. The sample carries approximately 560,000 distinct CDR3 sequences, about 15% recorded once. The same sample was also used in a study of T cells in Graves' hyperthyroidism and ophthalmopathy.

This rearrangement joins TRBV30 to TRBJ1-5, with D maybe TRBD1 (5 bases). This TCR was sampled from a man between 18 and 29 years old with Graves disease. The sample was peripheral blood mononuclear cells (PBMCs), taken at new diagnosis, from a patient treated with antithyroid drugs. CDR3 coding DNA: TGTGCCTGGAGTGTACGTCGGGCAGGGAGGGATCAGCCCCAGCATTTT. This sequence encodes CAWSVRRAGRDQPQHF.